This T cell receptor beta chain was identified during a study of Ad26.COV2.S vaccination and SARS-CoV-2 variants. Study as a whole: Ad26.COV2.S shots went into the muscle once or twice, 56 days apart.

Trimming took 2 bases from V and 8 from J; bases not matched to a gene: 6. The CDR3 is 13 amino acids. CDR1 is SGDLS and CDR2 is YYNGEE in the germline V gene. Assay used: immunoSEQ multiplex PCR; TCRdb lists only in-frame clones, some missing. Among hundreds of thousands of clones listed, about 89% were seen once. Treatment indicated: some 20 received Ad26.COV2.S at low or high dose, single or two shots; about 5 received placebo; per-sample allocation not given. Samples were taken on day 63 after the first vaccine or placebo injection. An 18-55-year-old adult in Boston served as donor. This clone was detected a few times. Its antigen is still unknown. Study-wide findings and caveats: Higher spike-specific TCR breadth was found in vaccine recipients than in placebo recipients. Comparability of non-spike TCR breadth was observed across vaccine and placebo recipients.

This TCR was sampled from a person aged 18-65 years who received the Ad26.COV2.S COVID-19 vaccine or a placebo. This chain joins TRBV9 and TRBJ1-2; 7 positions agree with TRBD1. The material sequenced was peripheral blood, taken in a trial of Ad26.COV2.S vaccine versus placebo. The CDR3 coding sequence is TGTGCCAGCAGCGTCCCACAGGGGTTGGGCTACACCTTC. As protein: CASSVPQGLGYTF.